This TCR beta chain was obtained from a study of type 1 regulatory T cells. For the study at large: This in vitro CD4 product, T-allo10, is enriched for Tr1 cells and alloantigen-specific.

The CDR3 is made up of 13 amino acids. Trimming removed 3 bases from V and 4 bases from J, with 9 bases in between. CDR1 and CDR2 (germline): SEHNR, FQNEAQ (reference sequence). One entry per CDR3 protein results from TCRdb running MiXCR on the reads. The sample has about 24,000 distinct CDR3 sequences; around 77% are singletons. With respect to this clonotype: Its antigen is not known.

The receptor comes from a human donor in good health. V usage is TRBV7-9 and J usage is TRBJ1-1, with a weak D call TRBD1 (6 bases). Material: cultured T cells, either the whole culture or a sorted T cell fraction (not recorded which). As for subset: Tr1-enriched cell product generated in vitro against host alloantigens. CDR3 loop: CASSFGGPTEAFF. CDR3 sequence (DNA): TGTGCCAGCAGCTTCGGGGGGCCCACTGAAGCTTTCTTT.